This T cell receptor (beta chain) appears in the sequencing data of a study of T-cell memory formation after mild COVID-19. Background on the study: Clusters were largely donor specific.

This clonotype was seen more than once but under ten times. Its antigen is still unknown. 5'RACE with constant-segment primers yielded barcoded, UMI-tagged TCR alpha and TCR beta cDNA libraries. TCRdb re-derived calls from the 5' RACE reads in MiXCR, one entry per CDR3 protein. Here the sample spans roughly 120,000 distinct CDR3 sequences, 15% to 20% being singletons. Regarding the study as a whole: A subset of responding clones appeared in pre-infection memory, suggesting cross-reactive memory joined.

The CDR3 has 14 residues. Trimming took off 3 bases at V and 0 bases at J, with 8 bases between the two ends. Germline-derived CDR1 and CDR2 are MDHEN and SYDVKM. The source material was PBMCs or a T cell subset sorted from them (not recorded which). V and J are TRBV28 and TRBJ2-5; D unresolved. The TCR originated in an adult woman who had mild COVID-19 (a few samples of this study predate the infection). Cell type and time point are not known. The CDR3 bases are TGTGCCAGCAGTTTTCTGGGGTACCAAGAGACCCAGTACTTC. This sequence encodes CASSFLGYQETQYF.